This T cell receptor (beta chain) is drawn from a study of CD8+CD57+ T cells in acquired aplastic anemia. General observations from the study: Roughly 31 CD8+ CDR3 sequences were shared between patients and controls.

The CDR3 runs to 16 residues. V dropped 0 bases and J dropped 2 bases, with 10 bases sitting between them. Germline assignment: CDR1 LGHDT and CDR2 YNNKEL (reference sequence). Of note for this clonotype: Its antigen is still unknown.

Genomic DNA, the template, was used for profiling of the TCR beta VDJ and CDR3. TCRdb used MiXCR to reprocess the reads, holding one entry per CDR3 protein. The sample contains some 150,000 distinct CDR3 sequences, around 75% of which appear only once. Patients chosen for sequencing had CD8+CD57+ cells that had expanded, as shown by flow cytometry. Severe acquired aplastic anemia was diagnosed in all patients. Each patient gave a blood sample that was collected before any therapy had been received. Sequencing used sorted CD4+, CD8+, or CD8+CD57+ T cells (not recorded which) from PBMCs. The TCR comes from a human donor with aplastic anemia. The chain links TRBV3-1 to TRBJ1-4, with D tentatively TRBD1 (5 bases). The CDR3 DNA is TGTGCCAGCAGCCAAGATGGGGGTTGGACTAATGAAAAACTGTTTTTT. This gives the protein CASSQDGGWTNEKLFF. Based on the CDR3 plus reference TRBV3-1 and TRBJ1-4, the full variable domain is DTAVSQTPKYLVTQMGNDKSIKCEQNLGHDTMYWYKQDSKKFLKIMFSYNNKELIINETVPNRFSPKSPDKAHLNLHINSLELGDSAVYFCASSQDGGWTNEKLFFGSGTQLSVL.